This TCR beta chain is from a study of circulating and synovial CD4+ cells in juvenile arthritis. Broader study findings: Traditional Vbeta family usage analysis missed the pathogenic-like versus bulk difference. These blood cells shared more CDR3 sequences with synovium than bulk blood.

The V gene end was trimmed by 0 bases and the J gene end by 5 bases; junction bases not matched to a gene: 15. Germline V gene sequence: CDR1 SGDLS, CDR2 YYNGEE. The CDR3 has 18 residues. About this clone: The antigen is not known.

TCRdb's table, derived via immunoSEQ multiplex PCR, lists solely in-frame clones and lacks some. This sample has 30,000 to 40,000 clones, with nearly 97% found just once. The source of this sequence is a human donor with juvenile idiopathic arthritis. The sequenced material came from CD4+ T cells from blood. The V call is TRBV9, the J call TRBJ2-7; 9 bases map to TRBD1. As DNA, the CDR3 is TGTGCCAGCAGCGTAGGGCCCAAACCGGGACAGGGAACCCACGAGCAGTACTTC. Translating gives CASSVGPKPGQGTHEQYF.